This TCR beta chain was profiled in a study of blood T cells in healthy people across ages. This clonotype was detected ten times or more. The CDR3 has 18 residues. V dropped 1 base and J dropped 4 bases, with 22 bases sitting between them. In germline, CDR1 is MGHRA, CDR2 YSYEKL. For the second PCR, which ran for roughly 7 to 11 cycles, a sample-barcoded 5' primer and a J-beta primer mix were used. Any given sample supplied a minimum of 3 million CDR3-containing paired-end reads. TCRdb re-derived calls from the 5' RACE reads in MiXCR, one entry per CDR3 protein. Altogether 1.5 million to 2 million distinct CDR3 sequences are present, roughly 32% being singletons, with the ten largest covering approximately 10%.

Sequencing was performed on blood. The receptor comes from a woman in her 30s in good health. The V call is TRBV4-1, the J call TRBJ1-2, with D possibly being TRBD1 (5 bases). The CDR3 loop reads CASSQGPTTGDFLYGYTF. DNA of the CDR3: TGCGCCAGCAGCCAAGGGCCAACTACGGGGGACTTCCTCTATGGCTACACCTTC.